What follows are 31 T cell receptor beta chains derived from one specimen sequenced in a study of OX40 agonist ivuxolimab in advanced cancers. Produced via immunoSEQ multiplex PCR; TCRdb's table is partial and in-frame only. The sample contains roughly 41,000 clones, 86% of which appear only once. Sequencing was performed on CD4+ or CD8+ T cells sorted from blood, taken in a trial of the OX40 agonist ivuxolimab. The receptors here all came from an adult with an advanced solid tumor such as melanoma, head and neck, liver or kidney cancer.

The V and J genes are TRBV6-1 and TRBJ2-2; the D is unclear. V was shortened by 5 bases and J by 0 bases, with 10 bases between the two germline ends. The CDR3 has 15 residues. The germline gives CDR1 MNHNS, CDR2 SASEGT. The CDR3 bases are TGTGCCAGCAGTACCGGGCCAACGAACACCGGGGAGCTGTTTTTT. It yields the protein CASSTGPTNTGELFF.

The J gene is TRBJ2-2, the V gene TRBV30, with D maybe TRBD1 (5 bases). V shed 0 bases and J shed 3 bases, with 11 bases lying between them. The CDR3 extends over 15 amino acids. The germline V gene encodes CDR1 GTSNPN and CDR2 SVGIG (reference sequence). CDR3 sequence reads: CAWSVLTGDTGELFF. CDR3 DNA: TGTGCCTGGAGTGTACTCACAGGAGACACCGGGGAGCTGTTTTTT.

DNA for the CDR3: TGTGCCAGCAGCCCGACGGGGGGGTCCATGAACACTGAAGCTTTCTTT. Protein sequence: CASSPTGGSMNTEAFF. The chain couples TRBV5-8 to TRBJ1-1; D may be TRBD1 (5 bases). The CDR3 has 16 residues. The V gene lost 4 bases and the J gene lost 0 bases, with 16 bases spanning the gap. Germline CDR1 SGHTS, CDR2 YDEGEE.

The V call is TRBV7-9, the J call TRBJ2-5; 7 nucleotides align to TRBD1. The assigned J gene may be wrong: the sequence end matches TRBJ2-7 better. The CDR3 contains 13 residues. From germline, CDR1 is SEHNR and CDR2 FQNEAQ (reference sequence). CDR3 sequence reads: CASSLDRGYEQYF. CDR3 DNA sequence: TGTGCCAGCAGCTTAGACAGGGGCTACGAGCAGTACTTC.

This chain links TRBV6-5 with TRBJ2-2; 7 bases align to TRBD1. The CDR3 sequence is 15 residues long. CDR1 is MNHEY, CDR2 SVGAGI, per germline. With 1 base clipped from V and 1 base from J, the junction kept 0 bases outside the gene matches. The CDR3 protein is CASSYYRGNTGELFF. The CDR3 DNA sequence: TGTGCCAGCAGTTACTACAGGGGGAACACCGGGGAGCTGTTTTTT.

The chain is built from TRBV6-5 and TRBJ1-1; maybe TRBD1 (5 bases). Trimming pared 4 bases from V and 1 base from J, leaving 7 bases between. The CDR3 runs to 13 residues. Germline assignment: CDR1 MNHEY and CDR2 SVGAGI. The CDR3, as DNA: TGTGCCAGCAGTTTACAGGCGAACACTGAAGCTTTCTTT. Protein: CASSLQANTEAFF.

A few counts support this clone. This chain connects TRBV7-2 to TRBJ1-2; D is unclear. The germline gives CDR1 SGHTA, CDR2 FQGNSA. Trimming pared 5 bases from V and 2 bases from J, leaving 6 bases between. There are 12 residues in the CDR3. This CDR3 is CASSPVNYGYTF. The CDR3 bases are TGTGCCAGCAGCCCGGTAAACTATGGCTACACCTTC.

A note on this clone: An end of the junction does not agree with germline; a read error may underlie this. V and J are TRBV7-7 and TRBJ2-3; tentative D call: TRBD2 (7 bases). CDR1 is SSHAT, CDR2 FNYEAQ, per germline (reference sequence). CDR3 size: 15 residues. The CDR3 spells CASSSTGGPGETQYF. DNA of the CDR3: TGTGCTAGCAGCTCCACCGGGGGGCCGGGGGAGACGCAGTATTTT.

This rearrangement joins TRBV5-1 to TRBJ2-7; no clear D. The germline V gene has CDR1 SGHRS and CDR2 YFSETQ. The ends were cut back, 3 bases at V and 0 bases at J, with 4 bases in the middle. CDR3 length equals 12 residues. CDR3 nucleotides: TGCGCCAGCAGCTGGCCCTCCTACGAGCAGTACTTC. Its protein product is CASSWPSYEQYF.

The chain is built from TRBV7-8 and TRBJ1-2, with D uncertain. V was cut by 5 bases and J by 0 bases, with 13 bases left in between. In germline, CDR1 is SGHVS, CDR2 FQNEAQ. The length of the CDR3 is 15 residues. The CDR3 region is CASSPAGLANYGYTF. The DNA for the CDR3 is TGTGCCAGCAGCCCAGCAGGCTTAGCTAACTATGGCTACACCTTC.

This clone was seen once. The J gene is TRBJ1-3, the V gene TRBV9; D might be TRBD1 (6 bases). This CDR3 contains 18 residues. Germline CDR1 and CDR2: SGDLS and YYNGEE. Trimming left V 0 bases short and J 0 bases short, with 16 bases between. CDR3 nucleotides: TGTGCCAGCAGCGTAGGCGCAGGGGCAGTGATCTCTGGAAACACCATATATTTT. It is translated as CASSVGAGAVISGNTIYF.

This chain uses TRBV11-2 with TRBJ2-1, with 7 nucleotides matching TRBD1. Germline V CDR1 and CDR2: SGHAT, FQNNGV. V lost 4 bases and J lost 10; bases outside the gene matches: 16. The CDR3 spans 16 residues. CDR3 in amino acids: CASSSYPSGTATEQFF. The CDR3 DNA follows: TGTGCCAGCAGCTCCTATCCTTCTGGGACAGCTACCGAGCAGTTCTTC.

The chain couples TRBV6-1 to TRBJ2-7; D remains ambiguous. The CDR3 has 15 amino acids. Trimming cost V 1 base and J 0 bases, with 10 bases left between them. Per the germline V gene, CDR1 is MNHNS and CDR2 is SASEGT. The CDR3 loop is CASSEDGGSSYEQYF. CDR3 DNA sequence: TGTGCCAGCAGTGAAGATGGCGGTAGCTCCTACGAGCAGTACTTC.

The V gene is TRBV18, the J gene TRBJ2-3; a weak D match, TRBD1 (5 bases). V lost 3 bases, J lost 1 base, and 8 bases lay in between. CDR1 KGHSH and CDR2 LQKENI come from the germline V gene. This CDR3 spans 14 amino acids. CDR3 protein: CASSPTAGTDTQYF. The CDR3 region has the DNA TGTGCCAGCTCACCGACAGCCGGCACAGATACGCAGTATTTT.

The CDR3 nucleotides are TGTGCCAGCTCACCGACAGGGGGTAGGAACTATGGCTACACCTTC. Amino acids: CASSPTGGRNYGYTF. The chain recombines TRBV18 with TRBJ1-2, with 9 nucleotides matching TRBD1. The CDR3 has 15 amino acids. Trimming cost V 3 bases and J 2 bases; bases outside gene matches: 4. The V gene's germline CDR1 is KGHSH and CDR2 LQKENI.

The J gene is TRBJ1-6, the V gene TRBV23-1; D not certain. TRBV23-1 belongs to the ORF category, with a function that is uncertain. V was cut by 0 bases and J by 3 bases, with 9 bases left in between. The CDR3 runs 16 residues. CDR3 DNA sequence: TGCGCCAGCAGTCAATCCTCGACACTCTATAATTCACCCCTCCACTTT. Protein product: CASSQSSTLYNSPLHF.

The rearrangement joins TRBV7-2 to TRBJ2-5; D gene ambiguous. Germline values: CDR1 SGHTA, CDR2 FQGNSA. The CDR3 has 13 residues. Trimming cost V 4 bases and J 5 bases, with 11 bases left between them. This chain's CDR3 is CASSSLGVETQYF. CDR3 bases: TGTGCCAGCAGCTCCCTTGGAGTGGAGACCCAGTACTTC.

CDR3 DNA sequence: TGTGCCAGCTCACAACAGGGGGCGAACAATTCACCCCTCCACTTT. It translates to CASSQQGANNSPLHF. The rearrangement links TRBV18 to TRBJ1-6, with 9 nucleotides matching TRBD1. V shed 4 bases and J 7 bases; nucleotides not matched to a gene: 5. CDR1 and CDR2 from the germline V gene are KGHSH and LQKENI. The CDR3 runs 15 residues.

V is TRBV18 and J is TRBJ2-2, with D possibly being TRBD1 (5 bases). This CDR3 contains 14 residues. The V gene's germline CDR1 is KGHSH and CDR2 LQKENI. V dropped 4 bases and J dropped 2 bases, with 8 bases sitting between them. The DNA for the CDR3 is TGTGCCAGCTCACTACAGGAAAACACCGGGGAGCTGTTTTTT. Its translation is CASSLQENTGELFF. Filled out from reference TRBV18 and TRBJ2-2, the complete variable domain reads NAGVMQNPRHLVRRRGQEARLRCSPMKGHSHVYWYRQLPEEGLKFMVYLQKENIIDESGMPKERFSAEFPKEGPSILRIQQVVRGDSAAYFCASSLQENTGELFFGEGSRLTVL.

This sequence joins TRBV5-6 and TRBJ1-2, with 8 bases identical to TRBD1. The germline CDR1 and CDR2 sequences are SGHDT and YYEEEE. This CDR3 has 15 residues. V was clipped by 4 bases and J by 4 bases; unmatched bases: 9. The CDR3 is CASSGLGTGPYGYTF. CDR3 coding DNA: TGTGCCAGCAGCGGGCTTGGGACAGGACCCTATGGCTACACCTTC.

The count of this clone is one. CDR3 DNA: TGTGCCAGCAGCCTGGGACTTTCCTACAATGAGCAGTTCTTC. Encoded protein: CASSLGLSYNEQFF. The rearrangement uses TRBV11-3 and TRBJ2-1, with D possibly TRBD2 on 6 matching bases. V lost 5 bases and J lost 1, with 9 bases in between. In germline, CDR1 is SGHNT, CDR2 YENEEA. This CDR3 is built from 14 residues. Full variable domain (remainder filled in from reference TRBV11-3 and TRBJ2-1): EAGVVQSPRYKIIEKKQPVAFWCNPISGHNTLYWYLQNLGQGPELLIRYENEEAVDDSQLPKDRFSAERLKGVDSTLKIQPAELGDSAVYLCASSLGLSYNEQFFGPGTRLTVL.

The chain links TRBV6-1 to TRBJ2-2; D is perhaps TRBD1 (5 bases). Germline V gives CDR1 MNHNS, CDR2 SASEGT. The CDR3 totals 16 residues. Trimming removed 3 bases at V and 4 bases at J, with 15 bases between. The CDR3 region is CASSDFRASGTGELFF. The CDR3 region has the DNA TGTGCCAGCAGTGATTTCAGGGCCAGTGGCACCGGGGAGCTGTTTTTT.

This CDR3 is CASSEGLAGGSIEQYF. The CDR3 DNA reads TGTGCCAGCAGCGAGGGCTTAGCGGGAGGGTCTATCGAGCAGTACTTC. The chain recombines TRBV4-2 with TRBJ2-7; 11 bases line up with TRBD2. The ends lost 5 bases at V and 6 bases at J; junction bases unmatched: 12. In germline, CDR1 is LGHNA, CDR2 YNFKEQ. The CDR3 loop spans 16 amino acids.

This sequence joins TRBV4-2 and TRBJ1-1; no clear D gene. CDR1 and CDR2 from the germline V gene are LGHNA and YNFKEQ. The CDR3 contains 15 residues. With 0 bases removed from V and 0 bases from J, the gap between germline ends came to 8 bases. In DNA form, the CDR3 reads TGTGCCAGCAGCCAAGAAAGCCTCGTGAACACTGAAGCTTTCTTT. It specifies CASSQESLVNTEAFF.

The chain links TRBV5-1 to TRBJ1-1, with a possible D match to TRBD1 (5 bases). Germline V gene data show CDR1 as SGHRS and CDR2 as YFSETQ. V was cut by 4 bases and J by 4 bases, with 11 bases left in between. This CDR3 has 13 amino acids. This CDR3 reads CASSPWGGTEAFF. Here the CDR3 DNA reads TGCGCCAGCAGCCCGTGGGGGGGCACTGAAGCTTTCTTT.

The chain employs TRBV7-2 and TRBJ2-3; 9 bases match TRBD2. This CDR3 spans 15 amino acids. Germline values: CDR1 SGHTA, CDR2 FQGNSA. The junction had 10 bases not matched to a gene; V was cut back by 10 bases and J by 2 bases. The CDR3 spells CAIKGGGASTDTQYF. CDR3 sequence (DNA): TGTGCCATAAAAGGCGGGGGGGCCTCCACAGATACGCAGTATTTT.

CDR3 sequence reads: CASSYSLGSNEKLFF. CDR3 nucleotide sequence: TGTGCCAGCAGTTACTCTCTGGGGTCTAATGAAAAACTGTTTTTT. The rearrangement uses TRBV6-5 and TRBJ1-4; D is unclear. Germline CDR1 MNHEY, CDR2 SVGAGI. The CDR3 covers 15 residues. Between the trimmed V and J ends, which lost 0 bases and 3 bases, there was a span of 8 bases.

This chain joins TRBV5-6 and TRBJ2-3, with D perhaps TRBD2 (5 bases). The V end was cut by 2 bases, the J end by 3 bases, with 16 bases between. CDR1 SGHDT and CDR2 YYEEEE come from the germline V gene. The CDR3 sequence is 16 residues long. This CDR3 is CASSFSRGVRTDTQYF. Written as DNA, the CDR3 is TGTGCCAGCAGCTTCAGCCGGGGAGTGAGGACAGATACGCAGTATTTT.

The sample holds one count of this clone. The CDR3 bases are TGTGCCAGCAGGCAGGCGGGAGGCTATGGCTACACCTTC. Translating it yields CASRQAGGYGYTF. This chain connects TRBV9 to TRBJ1-2; no firm D call. Trimming took off 5 bases at V and 4 bases at J, with 12 bases between the two ends. Germline CDR1 and CDR2: SGDLS and YYNGEE. CDR3 length equals 13 residues.

V is TRBV15 and J is TRBJ2-2; D is possibly TRBD2 (6 bases). Germline CDR1 is LNHNV and CDR2 is YYDKDF (reference sequence). V dropped 5 bases and J dropped 8 bases, with 18 bases sitting between them. This CDR3 comprises 15 residues. DNA for the CDR3: TGTGCCACCAGCCGCGGGACCCCCGGGACGGGGGAGCTGTTTTTT. The encoded protein is CATSRGTPGTGELFF.

This chain joins TRBV27 and TRBJ1-6, with TRBD1 as a possible D gene (5 bases). Trimming removed 5 bases from V and 10 bases from J, with 12 bases in between. The CDR3 runs 13 residues. Germline loops: CDR1 MNHEY, CDR2 SMNVEV (reference sequence). CDR3: CASSGRAGSPLHF. The CDR3 DNA reads as TGTGCCAGCAGTGGCAGGGCTGGCTCACCCCTCCACTTT.